The 5 T cell receptor beta chains below all came from one sample that was sequenced in a study of T cells after yellow fever vaccination (dated by TCRdb to between 2018 and 2020). Library preparation employed 5' RACE. The run used an Illumina HiSeq 2500. TCRdb trimmed the raw reads at Q25, called clones with MiXCR and kept productive beta chains. CDR3 protein duplicates are merged, each entry listing the most common genes and DNA. Recorded for this sample are under 600,000 distinct CDR3 sequences; around a fifth of them occurred a single time. Around 16% of the sample is held by the ten biggest clonotypes. In light of the paper, this sample's treatment or condition label describes: live attenuated yellow fever vaccine strain. Here the sequenced sample was PBMCs, taken 21 days after the first yellow fever vaccination. All receptors derive from a man in his late teens or twenties who received the YFV17D yellow fever vaccine.

This rearrangement joins TRBV20-1 to TRBJ2-1; 10 bases match TRBD1. The length of the CDR3 is 17 residues. CDR1 is DFQATT and CDR2 is SNEGSKA in the germline V gene (reference sequence). The ends lost 7 bases at V and 0 bases at J; junction bases unmatched: 12. CDR3 DNA sequence: TGCAGTGTGGTGGACAGGGGGTCGTATGGCTCCTACAATGAGCAGTTCTTC. Protein product: CSVVDRGSYGSYNEQFF.

The J gene is TRBJ1-1, the V gene TRBV12-3 or TRBV12-4, with no clear D. This CDR3 region has 15 residues. Trimming shortened V by 2 bases and J by 4 bases, and 14 bases separated the two germline ends. CDR3 DNA sequence: TGTGCCAGCAGTTTATCAGTCCGGGTGAGCACTGAAGCTTTCTTT. Encoded protein: CASSLSVRVSTEAFF.

V usage is TRBV20-1 and J usage is TRBJ2-1, with 7 bases lining up with TRBD2. This CDR3 has 14 residues. V dropped 8 bases and J dropped 0; count of bases not matched to a gene: 7. The V gene's germline CDR1 is DFQATT and CDR2 SNEGSKA (reference sequence). DNA of the CDR3: TGCAGTCCGCGGGACTACCGCTCCTACAATGAGCAGTTCTTC. This encodes CSPRDYRSYNEQFF.

This clonotype was counted only a few times. CDR3 nucleotide sequence: TGCGCCAGCAGCTCGGCCCACCATGCCGGGGAGCTGTTTTTT. It specifies CASSSAHHAGELFF. This chain uses TRBV5-1 with TRBJ2-2; D is ambiguous. The CDR3 totals 14 residues. Germline CDR1 SGHRS, CDR2 YFSETQ. V lost 3 bases and J 6 bases, leaving 12 bases between the germline ends.

This clonotype was counted only a few times. V usage is TRBV4-3 and J usage is TRBJ2-2, with D possibly matching TRBD1 (6 bases). Germline lookup yields CDR1 LGHNA and CDR2 YSLEER. The length of the CDR3 is 16 residues. The germline V and J ends were trimmed by 1 base and 2 bases, with 11 bases remaining between them. The CDR3 nucleotides read TGCGCCAGCAGCCAAGCGCCGGGACAAAACACCGGGGAGCTGTTTTTT. Protein product: CASSQAPGQNTGELFF.